This TCR beta chain appears in the sequencing data of a study of multiple sclerosis patients with progressive multifocal leukoencephalopathy. TCRdb's copy holds only in-frame clones and misses some; the assay was immunoSEQ multiplex PCR. Of under 35,000 clones in the sample, roughly 86% were seen once. The CDR3 extends over 14 amino acids. CDR1 is MNHNS, CDR2 SASEGT, per germline. V gave up 6 bases and J gave up 8 bases; unmatched junction bases: 10. Time point specified: time of PML onset. The chain has TRBV6-1 and TRBJ2-1; TRBD2 matches 7 bases. The sequence came from a woman aged 40 to 55 with progressive multifocal leukoencephalopathy. Sequencing was performed on PBMCs, taken from a patient treated with natalizumab. This CDR3 reads CASSGEAGVDEQFF. For the CDR3, the DNA is TGTGCCAGCAGCGGCGAGGCGGGGGTGGATGAGCAGTTCTTC.